The clone carrying this TCR beta chain was recorded at least ten times. In TCRdb, the 5' RACE reads were re-called with MiXCR into one record per CDR3 protein. The repertoire includes 25,000 to 30,000 distinct CDR3 sequences, less than 5.5% of them detected once, and about two fifths sits in the top ten. Trimming left V 6 bases short and J 8 bases short, with 15 bases between. This CDR3 region has 13 residues. These data are taken from a study of T cells after yellow fever vaccination. The input for sequencing was CD8+ T cells sorted from PBMCs, taken 10 days after the yellow fever booster vaccination. The receptor was isolated from a man between 25 and 39 years old who received the YFV17D yellow fever vaccine. The V call is TRBV12-3 or TRBV12-4, the J call TRBJ2-3; weak D call: TRBD1 (5 bases). CDR3 DNA sequence: TGTGCCAGCAGCGATGCTCCGCAGGGTACGCAGTATTTT. The encoded protein is CASSDAPQGTQYF.